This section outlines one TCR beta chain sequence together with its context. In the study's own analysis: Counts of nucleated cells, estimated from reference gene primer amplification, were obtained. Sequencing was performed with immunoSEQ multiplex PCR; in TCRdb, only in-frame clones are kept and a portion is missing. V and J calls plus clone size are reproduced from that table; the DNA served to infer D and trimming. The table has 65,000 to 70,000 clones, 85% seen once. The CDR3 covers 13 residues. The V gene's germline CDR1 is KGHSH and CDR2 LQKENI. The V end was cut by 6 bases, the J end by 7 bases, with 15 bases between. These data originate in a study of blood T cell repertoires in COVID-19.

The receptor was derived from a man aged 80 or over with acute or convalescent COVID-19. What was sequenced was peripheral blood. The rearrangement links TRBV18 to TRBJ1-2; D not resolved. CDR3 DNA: TGTGCCAGCTCCCTAAATAGTGGTCGTGGCTACACCTTC. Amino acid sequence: CASSLNSGRGYTF.